The next 25 T cell receptor beta chains were all read from a single sample in a study of T-cell reconstitution after alpha-beta-depleted transplantation in children. Preparation of the TCRbeta library was carried out with unique molecular identifiers. One entry per CDR3 protein results from TCRdb running MiXCR on the PCR reads. The data show 610,000 or so distinct CDR3 sequences, roughly 27% seen once. Sequencing was performed on PBMCs, taken before TCRalphabeta/CD19-depleted stem cell transplant. The receptors were sampled from a boy in the first two years of life with Wiskott-Aldrich syndrome, due to receive a stem cell transplant.

This chain links TRBV27 with TRBJ1-2; D perhaps matches TRBD1 (5 bases). V was cut by 3 bases and J by 5 bases, with 13 bases left in between. This CDR3 has 14 residues. Germline CDR1 is MNHEY and CDR2 is SMNVEV (reference sequence). The CDR3, as DNA: TGTGCCAGCAGTTTGGTTTCGGCAGGGTATGGCTACACCTTC. Amino acid sequence: CASSLVSAGYGYTF.

The chain has TRBV10-3 and TRBJ2-1; 10 bases match TRBD2. Per the germline V gene, CDR1 is ENHRY and CDR2 is SYGVKD. V shed 5 bases, J shed 7 bases, and the junction held 8 bases outside the gene matches. This CDR3 is 15 amino acids long. CDR3 residues: CAISQLAGLENEQFF. The CDR3 nucleotides are TGTGCCATCAGTCAACTAGCGGGACTGGAGAATGAGCAGTTCTTC.

The CDR3 region has the DNA TGCGCCAGCACAATTGGACTAGCCTACAATGAGCAGTTCTTC. Translating gives CASTIGLAYNEQFF. The genes are TRBV5-1 and TRBJ2-1, with 7 bases lining up with TRBD2. The germline gives CDR1 SGHRS, CDR2 YFSETQ. This CDR3 region has 14 residues. V was clipped by 6 bases and J by 2 bases; unmatched bases: 5. The entire variable domain, with the rest obtained from reference TRBV5-1 and TRBJ2-1, is as follows: KAGVTQTPRYLIKTRGQQVTLSCSPISGHRSVSWYQQTPGQGLQFLFEYFSETQRNKGNFPGRFSGRQFSNSRSEMNVSTLELGDSALYLCASTIGLAYNEQFFGPGTRLTVL.

This clonotype was counted only a few times. The J gene is TRBJ2-1, the V gene TRBV5-1; D uncertain. The CDR3 length is 15 residues. CDR1 SGHRS and CDR2 YFSETQ come from the germline V gene. V was cut by 5 bases and J by 0 bases, with 12 bases left in between. CDR3 protein: CASRGIRDSYNEQFF. The CDR3 nucleotides are TGCGCCAGCAGGGGGATAAGGGACTCCTACAATGAGCAGTTCTTC.

This clonotype was seen once. The chain is built from TRBV7-3 and TRBJ2-5; TRBD2 matches 7 bases. Trimming cost V 1 base and J 4 bases; bases outside gene matches: 15. The CDR3 totals 18 residues. The V gene's germline CDR1 is SGHTA and CDR2 FQGTGA. CDR3 coding DNA: TGTGCCAGCAGCTTAAATGGGAGGGCCGCTTTCCCAAGAGAGACCCAGTACTTC. Residues: CASSLNGRAAFPRETQYF.

This rearrangement joins TRBV2 to TRBJ2-3; possibly TRBD1 for D (6 bases). The CDR3 is 13 amino acids. V was shortened by 7 bases and J by 4 bases, with 12 bases between the two germline ends. Looked up from germline, CDR1 is SNHLY and CDR2 is FYNNEI. This chain's CDR3 is CASNRVVSDTQYF. The CDR3 bases are TGTGCCAGCAACAGGGTAGTATCAGATACGCAGTATTTT.

V gene TRBV7-6 combines with J gene TRBJ2-2; D might be TRBD1 or TRBD2, each matching 5 bases. Trimming stripped 8 bases from V and 1 base from J, with 11 bases between. The CDR3 spans 14 residues. Germline CDR1 SGHVS, CDR2 FNYEAQ. The CDR3 DNA reads as TGTGCCAGCCGAGGGGCGGGGAACACCGGGGAGCTGTTTTTT. Residues: CASRGAGNTGELFF.

The CDR3 spells CASSQTANGLANYGYTF. In DNA form, the CDR3 reads TGTGCCAGCAGTCAGACAGCTAACGGTTTGGCTAACTATGGCTACACCTTC. This chain joins TRBV6-1 and TRBJ1-2; possible D gene TRBD1, 5 bases. The CDR3 extends over 17 amino acids. Germline-derived CDR1 and CDR2 are MNHNS and SASEGT. Trimming took 5 bases from V and 0 from J, leaving 19 bases between them.

The table lists this clonotype with a few counts. V and J are TRBV5-1 and TRBJ2-1; 11 bases fit TRBD2. The length of the CDR3 is 17 residues. Losses at the gene ends were 4 bases for V and 0 bases for J; bases not matched to a gene: 6. CDR1 is SGHRS, CDR2 YFSETQ, per germline. The CDR3 region has the DNA TGCGCCAGCAGCAGAGGGACTAGCGGAAGCTCCTACAATGAGCAGTTCTTC. Residues: CASSRGTSGSSYNEQFF.

This chain links TRBV5-4 with TRBJ2-7, with 7 positions matching TRBD1. CDR3 length: 15 residues. V was pared by 4 bases and J by 3 bases, with 10 bases of the junction left unmatched. The germline gives CDR1 SGHNT, CDR2 YYREEE (reference sequence). CDR3 in amino acids: CASSPTRQGLYEQYF. The CDR3 bases are TGTGCCAGCAGCCCCACCCGACAGGGTCTCTACGAGCAGTACTTC.

The chain combines TRBV7-2 with TRBJ2-5, with 11 nucleotides matching TRBD2. This CDR3 has 16 residues. The germline V gene has CDR1 SGHTA and CDR2 FQGNSA. V gave up 6 bases and J gave up 4 bases; unmatched junction bases: 10. The CDR3 protein is CASRRALLAGAETQYF. The CDR3 nucleotides read TGTGCCAGCAGACGAGCCCTACTAGCGGGAGCAGAGACCCAGTACTTC. Variable domain in full (rest from reference TRBV7-2 and TRBJ2-5): GAGVSQSPSNKVTEKGKDVELRCDPISGHTALYWYRQSLGQGLEFLIYFQGNSAPDKSGLPSDRFSAERTGGSVSTLTIQRTQQEDSAVYLCASRRALLAGAETQYFGPGTRLLVL.

This clonotype has just a few counts. CDR3 loop: CASRRGSASYEQYF. The CDR3 DNA reads as TGCGCCAGCAGGCGCGGGAGCGCCTCCTACGAGCAGTACTTC. V is TRBV10-2 and J is TRBJ2-7; 7 bases fit TRBD2. The CDR3 covers 14 residues. Germline CDR1 and CDR2: WSHSY and SAAADI. Trimming took 6 bases from V and 0 from J; bases not matched to a gene: 5.

This clonotype was seen a handful of times. J is TRBJ1-1 and V is TRBV30, with TRBD1 as a possible D gene (5 bases). This CDR3 region has 12 residues. With 0 bases removed from V and 6 bases from J, the gap between germline ends came to 8 bases. In germline, CDR1 is GTSNPN, CDR2 SVGIG (reference sequence). CDR3 residues: CAWSVRGPEAFF. For the CDR3, the DNA is TGTGCCTGGAGTGTAAGGGGCCCTGAAGCTTTCTTT.

This clonotype came up a few times. The V gene is TRBV20-1, the J gene TRBJ2-1; TRBD2 agrees at 12 bases. The trim removed 1 base at V and 4 bases at J, leaving 2 bases unmatched. Germline CDR1 reads DFQATT; CDR2 reads SNEGSKA (reference sequence). This CDR3 has 15 amino acids. Here the CDR3 DNA reads TGCAGTGCTAGAGGGACTAGCGGGACGTACAATGAGCAGTTCTTC. Its translation is CSARGTSGTYNEQFF.

The chain employs TRBV12-3 or TRBV12-4 and TRBJ2-7, with unresolved D. The CDR3 loop spans 13 amino acids. Trimming stripped 6 bases from V and 1 base from J, with 10 bases between. The CDR3 region is CASSKRGSYEQYF. The CDR3 DNA sequence: TGTGCCAGCAGCAAAAGAGGATCCTACGAGCAGTACTTC.

The chain is built from TRBV12-3 or TRBV12-4 and TRBJ1-6; D ambiguous. The CDR3 length is 15 residues. V lost 4 bases, J lost 9 bases, and 16 bases lay in between. In DNA form, the CDR3 reads TGTGCCAGCAGTTCCCACAGAGGCCAATCTTCACCCCTCCACTTT. It encodes CASSSHRGQSSPLHF.

V is TRBV21-1 and J is TRBJ2-3; the tabulated D call, TRBD2, remains unverified against the DNA. TRBV21-1 is reported as a pseudogene. The CDR3 runs 18 residues. The CDR3 loop reads CASSKGGLAGASADTQYF. As DNA, the CDR3 is TGTGCCAGCAGCAAAGGGGGATTAGCGGGAGCATCGGCAGATACGCAGTATTTT.

This rearrangement joins TRBV18 to TRBJ1-2; D is undetermined. CDR3 length: 13 amino acids. Germline V lookup: CDR1 KGHSH, CDR2 LQKENI. V dropped 3 bases and J dropped 2 bases, with 7 bases sitting between them. The CDR3 region is CASSPLDNYGYTF. CDR3 nucleotide sequence: TGTGCCAGCTCACCCCTAGACAACTATGGCTACACCTTC.

This clonotype turned up a few times. V and J are TRBV2 and TRBJ2-1; 8 positions agree with TRBD2. CDR3 length: 14 residues. V shed 7 bases and J 2 bases; nucleotides not matched to a gene: 4. Germline loops: CDR1 SNHLY, CDR2 FYNNEI. The chain's CDR3 is CASIAGRTYNEQFF. The CDR3 nucleotides are TGTGCCAGCATAGCGGGAAGAACCTACAATGAGCAGTTCTTC.

This chain links TRBV27 with TRBJ1-5; TRBD1 matches 8 bases. This CDR3 is 15 amino acids long. The V and J ends lost 5 bases and 7 bases, in that order; junction bases with no gene match: 10. The germline gives CDR1 MNHEY, CDR2 SMNVEV (reference sequence). CDR3 sequence reads: CASSPQDRGRQPQHF. CDR3 nucleotide sequence: TGTGCCAGCAGTCCCCAAGACAGGGGACGGCAGCCCCAGCATTTT.

The J gene is TRBJ2-7, the V gene TRBV7-2; D perhaps matches TRBD1 (6 bases). The CDR3 is made up of 15 amino acids. V gave up 8 bases and J gave up 0 bases, with 17 bases separating them. Germline loops: CDR1 SGHTA, CDR2 FQGNSA. CDR3 sequence: CASGLQGQGSYEQYF. DNA for the CDR3: TGTGCCAGCGGCCTTCAGGGGCAAGGCTCCTACGAGCAGTACTTC.

This sequence joins TRBV7-9 and TRBJ1-6, with TRBD1 identical over 8 bases. The CDR3 totals 16 residues. Germline trimming cut 3 bases from V and 7 bases from J; bases unmatched to any gene: 8. Germline CDR1 reads SEHNR; CDR2 reads FQNEAQ (reference sequence). The CDR3 spells CASSLELQGENSPLHF. DNA for the CDR3: TGTGCCAGCAGCTTGGAGCTACAGGGGGAAAATTCACCCCTCCACTTT.

This clonotype was seen more than once but under ten times. This chain connects TRBV5-1 to TRBJ1-2, with a possible D match to TRBD1 (6 bases). The V and J ends lost 2 bases and 14 bases respectively, with 16 bases between them. CDR3 size: 12 residues. The germline V gene has CDR1 SGHRS and CDR2 YFSETQ. CDR3 in DNA: TGCGCCAGCAGCTTAGACCGATTGGGACAAACCTTC. Encoded protein: CASSLDRLGQTF.

V is TRBV6-6 and J is TRBJ2-5; D uncertain. This CDR3 is built from 12 residues. The V gene lost 5 bases and the J gene lost 2 bases, with 6 bases spanning the gap. Germline-derived CDR1 and CDR2 are MNHNY and SVGAGI (reference sequence). The CDR3 coding sequence is TGTGCCAGCAGTAAAAGACAAGAGACCCAGTACTTC. It codes for CASSKRQETQYF.

The rearrangement uses TRBV10-1 and TRBJ2-3; 8 nucleotides agree with TRBD2. The CDR3 consists of 19 residues. CDR1 is WNHNN and CDR2 is SYGVQD in the germline V gene (reference sequence). Germline trimming cut 3 bases from V and 0 bases from J; bases unmatched to any gene: 14. The CDR3 is CASSDSGQPTSGSTDTQYF. The CDR3 region has the DNA TGCGCCAGCAGTGATTCAGGACAACCCACTAGCGGCAGCACAGATACGCAGTATTTT.